These 10 T cell receptor beta chains originate from one sample sequenced in a study of T cell repertoires in cytomegalovirus infection. No antigen is known for these receptors. TCRdb reprocessed the reads with MiXCR, giving one entry per CDR3 protein. The repertoire holds about a million distinct CDR3 sequences, with 31% as singletons. This specimen was cultured CD8+ T cells from PBMCs, taken from culture after CMV antigen stimulation. The receptors were gathered from a human donor in good health (CMV status not recorded). Some clones in this sample may be carry-over from other donors' samples.

The chain carries TRBV19 and TRBJ2-2; the D is unclear. V dropped 3 bases and J dropped 0 bases, with 5 bases sitting between them. The CDR3 runs 14 residues. CDR1 is LNHDA and CDR2 is SQIVND in the germline V gene (reference sequence). DNA of the CDR3: TGTGCCAGTAGTATGAGTCCGAACACCGGGGAGCTGTTTTTT. Protein product: CASSMSPNTGELFF. Based on the CDR3 plus reference TRBV19 and TRBJ2-2, the full variable domain is DGGITQSPKYLFRKEGQNVTLSCEQNLNHDAMYWYRQDPGQGLRLIYYSQIVNDFQKGDIAEGYSVSREKKESFPLTVTSAQKNPTAFYLCASSMSPNTGELFFGEGSRLTVL.

This chain connects TRBV6-2 or TRBV6-3 to TRBJ1-2, with TRBD1 as a possible D gene (6 bases). There are 14 residues in the CDR3. Germline V gene sequence: CDR1 MNHEY, CDR2 SVGEGT. Trimming shortened V by 5 bases and J by 2 bases, and 12 bases separated the two germline ends. CDR3 in DNA: TGTGCCAGCAGTGGGGAACAGGGCAACTATGGCTACACCTTC. It is translated as CASSGEQGNYGYTF.

This clonotype occurred a few times. The chain carries TRBV27 and TRBJ1-6; 10 bases agree with TRBD1. Per the germline V gene, CDR1 is MNHEY and CDR2 is SMNVEV (reference sequence). This CDR3 region has 14 residues. The V segment lost 6 bases and the J segment 7 bases; nucleotides outside the gene matches: 3. This CDR3 reads CASRDRGKNSPLHF. CDR3 nucleotides: TGTGCCAGCAGGGACAGGGGGAAGAATTCACCCCTCCACTTT.

This clonotype was seen a few times. V is TRBV7-6 and J is TRBJ1-1, with a tentative D call TRBD1 (5 bases). There are 13 residues in the CDR3. V was cut by 1 base and J by 11 bases, with 14 bases left in between. Looked up from germline, CDR1 is SGHVS and CDR2 is FNYEAQ. Written as DNA, the CDR3 is TGTGCCAGCAGCTTAGGAGGGGAGGGACTGGCTTTCTTT. Amino acid sequence: CASSLGGEGLAFF.

For this clonotype: The junction departs from germline at one end; a sequencing error may be responsible. V usage is TRBV7-9 and J usage is TRBJ1-5; no firm D call. The CDR3 totals 12 residues. The germline gives CDR1 SEHNR, CDR2 FQNEAQ (reference sequence). In DNA, the CDR3 is TGTGTCAGCAGCTTAGTCGATCAGCCCCAGCATTTT. Residues: CVSSLVDQPQHF.

V is TRBV19 and J is TRBJ2-7; TRBD2 agrees at 11 bases. The germline V gene encodes CDR1 LNHDA and CDR2 SQIVND (reference sequence). CDR3 size: 15 residues. The ends lost 5 bases at V and 2 bases at J; junction bases unmatched: 5. The CDR3 sequence: CASSALAGGTYEQYF. Here the CDR3 DNA reads TGTGCCAGTAGTGCCCTAGCGGGGGGAACCTACGAGCAGTACTTC.

The gene calls are TRBV6-5 and TRBJ1-2; D is uncertain. CDR3 length equals 15 residues. The V gene lost 3 bases and the J gene lost 0 bases, with 11 bases spanning the gap. The germline V gene has CDR1 MNHEY and CDR2 SVGAGI. The chain's CDR3 is CASSYRRAANYGYTF. CDR3 DNA sequence: TGTGCCAGCAGTTATCGGCGGGCAGCTAACTATGGCTACACCTTC.

There are a few counts of this clonotype. The chain links TRBV7-9 to TRBJ2-7; 10 positions match TRBD2. CDR1 and CDR2 from the germline V gene are SEHNR and FQNEAQ (reference sequence). CDR3 size: 14 residues. J gave up 3 bases and V 2 bases, and 1 base lay outside the gene matches. The CDR3 protein is CASSLRLAGYEQYF. The CDR3, as DNA: TGTGCCAGCAGCTTAAGACTAGCGGGCTACGAGCAGTACTTC.

The chain has TRBV7-8 and TRBJ2-2, with 8 bases that match TRBD2. The CDR3 totals 18 residues. The germline gives CDR1 SGHVS, CDR2 FQNEAQ. V shed 0 bases, J shed 1 base, and the junction held 7 bases outside the gene matches. As DNA, the CDR3 is TGTGCCAGCAGCTTAGCGGTCAGCGGGGGCCGGAACACCGGGGAGCTGTTTTTT. It is translated as CASSLAVSGGRNTGELFF.

This sequence joins TRBV28 and TRBJ2-1; the match to TRBD1 covers 7 bases. This CDR3 spans 14 amino acids. In germline, CDR1 is MDHEN, CDR2 SYDVKM. With V trimmed by 5 bases and J by 4 bases, 5 bases remained unmatched. The CDR3 coding sequence is TGTGCCAGCAGTCGGGACAGTTGGTACAATGAGCAGTTCTTC. As protein: CASSRDSWYNEQFF.